Shown below are 10 T cell receptor beta chains from a single sample sequenced in a study of cytomegalovirus exposure and HLA in healthy donors. The PCR made use of 60 Vbeta and 13 Jbeta primers. Assay used: immunoSEQ multiplex PCR; TCRdb lists only in-frame clones, some missing. The table includes under 250,000 clones, around 80% detected once. The specimen was PBMCs. These receptors all come from a boy younger than 18 in good health and CMV-seronegative.

V usage is TRBV10-3 and J usage is TRBJ1-2, with D tentatively TRBD1 (6 bases). The V end lost 5 bases, the J end lost 7 bases, and 20 bases lay between the germline ends. This CDR3 is built from 15 residues. Germline V gene lookup returns CDR1 ENHRY and CDR2 SYGVKD. The CDR3 DNA is TGTGCCATCAGTCAACCTCCAGCAGGGGAGTGTGGCTACACCTTC. Its protein product is CAISQPPAGECGYTF.

The gene calls are TRBV10-3 and TRBJ1-1; 9 bases match TRBD1. Germline loops: CDR1 ENHRY, CDR2 SYGVKD. This CDR3 is built from 14 residues. V was clipped by 6 bases and J by 4 bases; unmatched bases: 6. The CDR3 protein is CAIRSGTGRTEAFF. CDR3 nucleotides: TGTGCCATCAGGTCCGGGACAGGGCGCACTGAAGCTTTCTTT.

The rearrangement links TRBV9 to TRBJ1-1; 10 nucleotides match TRBD1. Germline V gene sequence: CDR1 SGDLS, CDR2 YYNGEE. The trim removed 3 bases at V and 3 bases at J, leaving 14 bases unmatched. This CDR3 region has 18 residues. CDR3 sequence: CASSAGTGVGGGYTEAFF. The CDR3, as DNA: TGTGCCAGCAGCGCCGGGACAGGGGTTGGCGGCGGGTACACTGAAGCTTTCTTT. Based on the CDR3 plus reference TRBV9 and TRBJ1-1, the full variable domain is DSGVTQTPKHLITATGQRVTLRCSPRSGDLSVYWYQQSLDQGLQFLIQYYNGEERAKGNILERFSAQQFPDLHSELNLSSLELGDSALYFCASSAGTGVGGGYTEAFFGQGTRLTVV.

V usage is TRBV19 and J usage is TRBJ2-2; D is undetermined. Germline CDR1 and CDR2: LNHDA and SQIVND (reference sequence). Between the trimmed V and J ends, which lost 7 bases and 5 bases, there was a span of 8 bases. This CDR3 comprises 12 residues. The CDR3 protein is CASMRWTGELFF. CDR3 coding DNA: TGTGCCAGTATGCGGTGGACCGGGGAGCTGTTTTTT.

V usage is TRBV29-1 and J usage is TRBJ1-2; D not resolved. This CDR3 contains 13 residues. Trimming removed 7 bases from V and 0 bases from J, with 12 bases in between. Germline V CDR1 and CDR2: SQVTM, ANQGSEA. The CDR3 protein is CSAVDTANYGYTF. The CDR3 region has the DNA TGCAGCGCTGTAGATACTGCTAACTATGGCTACACCTTC. The entire variable domain, with the rest obtained from reference TRBV29-1 and TRBJ1-2, is as follows: SAVISQKPSRDICQRGTSLTIQCQVDSQVTMMFWYRQQPGQSLTLIATANQGSEATYESGFVIDKFPISRPNLTFSTLTVSNMSPEDSSIYLCSAVDTANYGYTFGSGTRLTVV.

The chain recombines TRBV2 with TRBJ1-5; no clear D gene. Trimming took off 3 bases at V and 14 bases at J, with 11 bases between the two ends. The CDR3 runs to 11 residues. In germline, CDR1 is SNHLY, CDR2 FYNNEI. The CDR3 is CASSDRSLEHF. CDR3 nucleotides: TGTGCCAGCAGTGACCGGAGCCTAGAGCATTTT.

The chain has TRBV19 and TRBJ2-7; 7 nucleotides line up with TRBD1. V was pared by 4 bases and J by 3 bases, with 0 bases of the junction left unmatched. There are 12 residues in the CDR3. Germline CDR1 LNHDA, CDR2 SQIVND (reference sequence). CDR3 loop: CASSTGGYEQYF. The CDR3 DNA reads TGTGCCAGTAGTACAGGGGGCTACGAGCAGTACTTC. Complete variable domain (other parts from reference TRBV19 and TRBJ2-7): DGGITQSPKYLFRKEGQNVTLSCEQNLNHDAMYWYRQDPGQGLRLIYYSQIVNDFQKGDIAEGYSVSREKKESFPLTVTSAQKNPTAFYLCASSTGGYEQYFGPGTRLTVT.

The V gene is TRBV27, the J gene TRBJ1-5, with D possibly being TRBD1 (6 bases). The CDR3 is 16 amino acids. V lost 5 bases, J lost 1 base, and 15 bases lay in between. CDR1 is MNHEY and CDR2 is SMNVEV in the germline V gene (reference sequence). The CDR3 DNA follows: TGTGCCAGCAGTCCACACACAAGGGGGAGCAATCAGCCCCAGCATTTT. Translated, it gives CASSPHTRGSNQPQHF.

This chain uses TRBV27 with TRBJ1-1, with unresolved D. The CDR3 consists of 13 residues. CDR1 is MNHEY and CDR2 is SMNVEV in the germline V gene (reference sequence). V gave up 3 bases and J gave up 0 bases, with 5 bases separating them. This chain's CDR3 is CASSLGMNTEAFF. Written as DNA, the CDR3 is TGTGCCAGCAGTTTGGGCATGAACACTGAAGCTTTCTTT.

This chain connects TRBV2 to TRBJ1-2, with TRBD1 identical over 7 bases. Unmatched junction bases numbered 7, after V lost 1 base and J lost 5 bases. The CDR3 totals 15 residues. In germline, CDR1 is SNHLY, CDR2 FYNNEI. The CDR3 loop is CASSEEEGARYGYTF. CDR3 nucleotide sequence: TGTGCCAGCAGTGAAGAGGAGGGGGCTCGGTATGGCTACACCTTC.